The 26 T cell receptor beta chains below were found in one sample sequenced in a study of blood T cells in healthy people across ages (dated by TCRdb to between 2015 and 2016). To prepare the library, 5' RACE was applied. Data came from an Illumina HiSeq 2500. A second roughly 6 to 12 cycle PCR used a sample-barcoded 5' primer and a J-beta primer mix. Through fastp at Q25 and MiXCR, TCRdb rebuilt clones from the public reads, retaining in-frame beta chains. Each CDR3 protein gets just one entry, which takes the most common genes and DNA from the rows behind it. Recorded for this sample are some 700,000 distinct CDR3 sequences; roughly two fifths of them occurred a single time. The ten largest make up approximately 22% of the sample. Sequenced input: blood. All receptors derive from an older woman in good health.

The chain has TRBV7-2 and TRBJ1-6, with D tentatively TRBD1 (6 bases). From germline, CDR1 is SGHTA and CDR2 FQGNSA. This CDR3 spans 16 amino acids. Trimming took off 5 bases at V and 8 bases at J, with 19 bases between the two ends. The chain's CDR3 is CASSGYVGGRDSPLHF. The DNA of the CDR3 is TGTGCCAGCAGCGGCTATGTTGGGGGCAGGGATTCACCCCTCCACTTT.

This clonotype was detected only a few times. The CDR3 region has the DNA TGCAGTGCCCCCCAGGGACAGGGGAACTCCTACGAGCAGTACTTC. Translating gives CSAPQGQGNSYEQYF. The chain uses TRBV20-1 and TRBJ2-7; 10 nucleotides line up with TRBD1. V was pared by 6 bases and J by 0 bases, with 8 bases of the junction left unmatched. CDR3 size: 15 residues. CDR1 is DFQATT, CDR2 SNEGSKA, per germline (reference sequence).

This clonotype was observed a few times. This chain joins TRBV6-5 and TRBJ1-2, with D maybe TRBD1 (5 bases). Trimming shortened V by 1 base and J by 3 bases, and 18 bases separated the two germline ends. The germline V gene has CDR1 MNHEY and CDR2 SVGAGI. The CDR3 sequence is 17 residues long. CDR3 loop: CASSYFPGPGDDYGYTF. The CDR3 DNA is TGTGCCAGCAGTTACTTTCCGGGACCCGGGGACGACTATGGCTACACCTTC.

The chain employs TRBV20-1 and TRBJ2-4; 9 bases fit TRBD1. The J call may be wrong; the DNA end is better matched by TRBJ2-7. Germline V lookup: CDR1 DFQATT, CDR2 SNEGSKA (reference sequence). The CDR3 covers 15 residues. CDR3 coding DNA: TGCAGTGCTCACCTTGTCGACAGGGGGTTTGACGAGCAGTACTTC. It specifies CSAHLVDRGFDEQYF.

The chain links TRBV11-1 to TRBJ2-3; D uncertain. This CDR3 is 15 amino acids long. V dropped 1 base and J dropped 3 bases, with 11 bases sitting between them. Germline lookup yields CDR1 SGHAT and CDR2 FQDESV (reference sequence). The CDR3 DNA follows: TGTGCCAGCAGCTTAGTCGCGGATCCTACAGATACGCAGTATTTT. Protein sequence: CASSLVADPTDTQYF. The full variable domain, its missing parts supplied by reference TRBV11-1 and TRBJ2-3, is EAEVAQSPRYKITEKSQAVAFWCDPISGHATLYWYRQILGQGPELLVQFQDESVVDDSQLPKDRFSAERLKGVDSTLKIQPAELGDSAMYLCASSLVADPTDTQYFGPGTRLTVL.

On this clonotype: Germline is not matched at one junction end, which may reflect a read error. The V and J genes are TRBV6-2 or TRBV6-3 and TRBJ2-1; weak D call: TRBD2 (5 bases). Germline CDR1 is MNHEY and CDR2 is SVGEGT. The CDR3 sequence is 15 residues long. The CDR3 spells CTSSYGLTPYNEQFF. The CDR3 region has the DNA TGTACCAGCAGTTACGGACTGACCCCCTACAATGAGCAGTTCTTC.

This clonotype was seen ten or more times. The chain has TRBV7-9 and TRBJ1-2; 10 nucleotides align to TRBD1. This CDR3 contains 13 residues. J lost 6 bases, V lost 5 bases, and 3 bases had no gene match. CDR1 SEHNR and CDR2 FQNEAQ come from the germline V gene (reference sequence). CDR3 in amino acids: CASSRGTGDGYTF. CDR3 in DNA: TGTGCCAGCAGCCGGGGGACAGGGGATGGCTACACCTTC.

The CDR3 coding sequence is TGTGCCAGCAGTTCCAGGGTCCCCAATGAGCAGTTCTTC. Its translation: CASSSRVPNEQFF. The rearrangement links TRBV12-3 or TRBV12-4 to TRBJ2-1, with a tentative D call TRBD1 (5 bases). Deletions cut 4 bases from V and 6 bases from J, with 10 bases between. The CDR3 is made up of 13 amino acids.

The chain employs TRBV7-2 and TRBJ2-1; 8 nucleotides line up with TRBD2. TRBJ2-7 explains the end of the DNA better; the J call may be wrong. The CDR3 covers 15 residues. The germline V gene encodes CDR1 SGHTA and CDR2 FQGNSA. The CDR3 loop reads CASSLNLAGINEQYF. CDR3 nucleotide sequence: TGTGCCAGCAGCTTGAACCTAGCGGGTATCAATGAGCAGTACTTC.

The chain is built from TRBV4-2 and TRBJ2-3; a possible D gene is TRBD2 (5 bases). The V gene lost 4 bases and the J gene lost 1 base, with 15 bases spanning the gap. Germline-derived CDR1 and CDR2 are LGHNA and YNFKEQ. The CDR3 is made up of 16 amino acids. CDR3 nucleotides: TGTGCCAGCAGCCCGGAGGCTCCGCCACGCACAGATACGCAGTATTTT. Protein: CASSPEAPPRTDTQYF.

The J gene is TRBJ2-1, the V gene TRBV7-2, with a possible D match to TRBD1 (6 bases). Between the trimmed V and J ends, which lost 5 bases and 10 bases, there was a span of 15 bases. CDR1 SGHTA and CDR2 FQGNSA come from the germline V gene. This CDR3 is built from 13 residues. CDR3 region: CASSPRTDYEQFF. The CDR3, as DNA: TGTGCCAGCAGCCCCCGGACAGATTACGAGCAGTTCTTC. Full variable domain (rest looked up from reference TRBV7-2 and TRBJ2-1): GAGVSQSPSNKVTEKGKDVELRCDPISGHTALYWYRQSLGQGLEFLIYFQGNSAPDKSGLPSDRFSAERTGGSVSTLTIQRTQQEDSAVYLCASSPRTDYEQFFGPGTRLTVL.

Only one count was recorded for this clonotype. A read error may account for a junction end that differs from germline. V and J are TRBV6-2 or TRBV6-3 and TRBJ2-7; 9 nucleotides agree with TRBD2. Per the germline V gene, CDR1 is MNHEY and CDR2 is SVGEGT. This CDR3 comprises 15 residues. The CDR3 region has the DNA TGTGCCGGCAGTTCCCGGGGACTAGCTGACTACGAGCAGTACTTC. Amino acid sequence: CAGSSRGLADYEQYF.

The rearrangement links TRBV27 to TRBJ2-3; a possible D gene is TRBD2 (5 bases). CDR1 and CDR2 (germline): MNHEY, SMNVEV (reference sequence). There are 15 residues in the CDR3. Between the trimmed V and J ends, which lost 6 bases and 2 bases, there was a span of 15 bases. The CDR3 DNA reads TGTGCCAGCAGCTCTGGACTTTTACCCACAGATACGCAGTATTTT. It translates to CASSSGLLPTDTQYF.

The gene calls are TRBV3-1 and TRBJ1-1, with a weak D call TRBD1 (6 bases). This CDR3 spans 14 amino acids. V was clipped by 1 base and J by 6 bases, with 12 bases between them. CDR1 and CDR2 (germline): LGHDT, YNNKEL (reference sequence). The chain's CDR3 is CASSQVDRTSEAFF. The CDR3 coding sequence is TGTGCCAGCAGCCAAGTTGACAGGACCTCTGAAGCTTTCTTT.

This clonotype was observed at least ten times. The chain employs TRBV7-9 and TRBJ2-5; D ambiguous. V was shortened by 3 bases and J by 3 bases, with 8 bases between the two germline ends. The CDR3 is 13 residues long. CDR1 and CDR2 (germline): SEHNR, FQNEAQ (reference sequence). The CDR3 bases are TGTGCCAGCAGCTTTCCCCCCAAAGAGACCCAGTACTTC. Protein product: CASSFPPKETQYF.

The J gene is TRBJ2-1, the V gene TRBV7-3; D uncertain. This CDR3 contains 13 residues. Germline CDR1 reads SGHTA; CDR2 reads FQGTGA. The V end lost 3 bases, the J end lost 13 bases, and 16 bases lay between the germline ends. CDR3 protein: CASSLDHQETQFF. CDR3 bases: TGTGCCAGCAGCTTGGACCACCAAGAGACCCAGTTCTTC.

This clonotype was seen only a few times. The germline gene is not matched at one end of the junction; a read error may be the cause. The rearrangement joins TRBV11-2 to TRBJ1-1; D may be TRBD1 (6 bases). CDR1 and CDR2 (germline): SGHAT, FQNNGV. This CDR3 is 13 amino acids long. The CDR3 here is CASSLGGATEAFF. The CDR3 DNA reads TGTGCCAGTAGCTTAGGGGGGGCCACTGAAGCTTTCTTT.

The chain is built from TRBV20-1 and TRBJ1-2; D gene ambiguous. CDR3 length: 11 amino acids. Germline V gene sequence: CDR1 DFQATT, CDR2 SNEGSKA (reference sequence). V dropped 5 bases and J dropped 1 base, with 5 bases sitting between them. Written as DNA, the CDR3 is TGCAGTGCTTACAATAACTATGGCTACACCTTC. Translated, it gives CSAYNNYGYTF.

Only a few counts were recorded for this clonotype. The chain combines TRBV6-2 or TRBV6-3 with TRBJ1-5; D may be TRBD1 (6 bases). Germline CDR1 and CDR2: MNHEY and SVGEGT. V lost 6 bases and J lost 2, with 23 bases in between. This CDR3 spans 18 amino acids. The CDR3 coding sequence is TGTGCCAGCAGCGTCAGGAGTCGCTGGGGACAAGGCAATCAGCCCCAGCATTTT. This codes for CASSVRSRWGQGNQPQHF.

In the case of this clonotype: One base away lies a much larger clone, so this may be a sequencing read error. V gene TRBV4-2 combines with J gene TRBJ2-4; 8 bases fit TRBD2. The J call is in doubt because the DNA end fits TRBJ2-5 better. The germline gives CDR1 LGHNA, CDR2 YNFKEQ. This CDR3 region has 15 residues. The CDR3 sequence: CASSPGAGAQGTQYF. CDR3 sequence (DNA): TGTGCCAGCAGCCCGGGAGCGGGAGCGCAAGGGACCCAGTACTTC.

The rearrangement uses TRBV3-1 and TRBJ2-2, with 7 bases fitting TRBD2. The junction had 0 bases not matched to a gene; V was cut back by 4 bases and J by 1 base. Germline values: CDR1 LGHDT, CDR2 YNNKEL (reference sequence). The CDR3 is 14 amino acids. The CDR3 DNA follows: TGTGCCAGCAGCCGGGGGGGGAACACCGGGGAGCTGTTTTTT. It translates to CASSRGGNTGELFF.

V and J are TRBV7-9 and TRBJ1-1; 8 nucleotides agree with TRBD1. Losses at the gene ends were 1 base for V and 5 bases for J; bases not matched to a gene: 6. CDR3 length: 15 amino acids. Germline-derived CDR1 and CDR2 are SEHNR and FQNEAQ (reference sequence). Here the CDR3 reads CASSLEAGGATEAFF. In DNA, the CDR3 is TGTGCCAGCAGCTTAGAGGCAGGGGGCGCGACTGAAGCTTTCTTT.

The genes are TRBV4-2 and TRBJ1-1; D remains unclear. This CDR3 comprises 14 residues. Germline values: CDR1 LGHNA, CDR2 YNFKEQ. The germline V and J ends were trimmed by 1 base and 3 bases, with 9 bases remaining between them. CDR3 amino acids: CASSQGAEDTEAFF. In nucleotides, the CDR3 is TGTGCCAGCAGCCAAGGGGCGGAGGACACTGAAGCTTTCTTT.

This clonotype has at least ten counts. The J gene is TRBJ2-5, the V gene TRBV5-1; 11 nucleotides align to TRBD1. The CDR3 is 15 amino acids. V lost 3 bases and J lost 4; bases outside the gene matches: 5. CDR1 and CDR2 (germline): SGHRS, YFSETQ. CDR3 bases: TGCGCCAGCAGCTCGGAGGGGACAGGGGGAGAGACCCAGTACTTC. Amino acids: CASSSEGTGGETQYF.

This chain uses TRBV15 with TRBJ2-3, with TRBD2 identical over 7 bases. Germline lookup yields CDR1 LNHNV and CDR2 YYDKDF (reference sequence). The CDR3 is 13 residues long. With V trimmed by 5 bases and J by 14 bases, 13 bases remained unmatched. The CDR3 bases are TGTGCCACCAGCGCGGGAGTACACAGATACGCGTATTTT. Protein sequence: CATSAGVHRYAYF.

This clonotype was detected a few times. The gene calls are TRBV15 and TRBJ2-7, with a tentative D call TRBD2 (6 bases). The germline V gene has CDR1 LNHNV and CDR2 YYDKDF (reference sequence). The CDR3 is 16 residues long. The V and J ends lost 3 bases and 2 bases respectively, with 17 bases between them. CDR3 region: CATSSLAMSAAYEQYF. The DNA of the CDR3 is TGTGCCACCAGCAGCCTAGCGATGTCGGCTGCCTACGAGCAGTACTTC.